Each of the 22 T cell receptor beta chains below was sequenced from the same sample in a study of T-cell memory formation after mild COVID-19. Each CDR3 protein is one row after TCRdb ran MiXCR on the 5' RACE reads. The sample has tens of thousands of distinct CDR3 sequences; around 6.1% are singletons. Specimen: PBMCs or a T cell subset sorted from them (not recorded which). Source of these receptors: an adult who had mild COVID-19 (a few samples of this study predate the infection). Cell type and time point are not known.

In this sample, this clonotype turned up many times. CDR3 in DNA: TGTGCCAGCAGCGTAGATTTGGCGGCCACAGATACGCAGTATTTT. It yields the protein CASSVDLAATDTQYF. The chain joins TRBV9 to TRBJ2-3; D is unresolved. Looked up from germline, CDR1 is SGDLS and CDR2 is YYNGEE. The CDR3 has 15 residues. Deletions cut 0 bases from V and 2 bases from J, with 10 bases between.

Ten or more counts support this clonotype. The CDR3 coding sequence is TGCAGTGCTACCGGCGAACCTAGCACAGATACGCAGTATTTT. Translating gives CSATGEPSTDTQYF. The chain joins TRBV20-1 to TRBJ2-3; no definite D call. V shed 4 bases and J shed 0 bases, with 11 bases lying between them. Germline CDR1 and CDR2: DFQATT and SNEGSKA (reference sequence). CDR3 size: 14 residues.

This clonotype was seen a few times. The chain combines TRBV5-1 with TRBJ2-3; 11 nucleotides match TRBD1. V lost 5 bases to trimming and J lost 6 bases; unmatched junction nucleotides: 5. Germline CDR1 reads SGHRS; CDR2 reads YFSETQ. The CDR3 loop spans 14 amino acids. The CDR3 region has the DNA TGCGCCAGCAGATACCGGGACAGGGGGGATACGCAGTATTTT. Translation: CASRYRDRGDTQYF. The whole variable domain, filled in from reference TRBV5-1 and TRBJ2-3, reads KAGVTQTPRYLIKTRGQQVTLSCSPISGHRSVSWYQQTPGQGLQFLFEYFSETQRNKGNFPGRFSGRQFSNSRSEMNVSTLELGDSALYLCASRYRDRGDTQYFGPGTRLTVL.

The table lists this clonotype with a few counts. V and J are TRBV24-1 and TRBJ2-1, with D perhaps assigned TRBD1 or TRBD2 (5 bases each). The V end was cut by 4 bases, the J end by 4 bases, with 16 bases between. CDR1 is KGHDR and CDR2 is SFDVKD in the germline V gene. The CDR3 length is 16 residues. The CDR3 DNA reads TGTGCCACCAGTGACTACACCGGGACGGGGTACAATGAGCAGTTCTTC. This sequence encodes CATSDYTGTGYNEQFF.

This clonotype showed up many times. V and J are TRBV6-5 and TRBJ2-1, with D tentatively TRBD2 (6 bases). Germline loops: CDR1 MNHEY, CDR2 SVGAGI. This CDR3 is built from 16 residues. Deletions cut 5 bases from V and 2 bases from J, with 16 bases between. The CDR3, as DNA: TGTGCCAGCAGTGCTCTTAGCGGCACTACCTACAATGAGCAGTTCTTC. Protein: CASSALSGTTYNEQFF.

This clonotype has just a few counts. The chain employs TRBV19 and TRBJ2-6; a weak D match, TRBD1 (6 bases). V shed 7 bases and J shed 0 bases, with 16 bases lying between them. Germline V gene data show CDR1 as LNHDA and CDR2 as SQIVND (reference sequence). The CDR3 runs 17 residues. CDR3 in DNA: TGTGCCAGTACCGCTTCCGGGACACTCTCTGGGGCCAACGTCCTGACTTTC. Protein: CASTASGTLSGANVLTF.

This clonotype was observed at least ten times. The J gene is TRBJ2-7, the V gene TRBV5-5; weak D call: TRBD2 (6 bases). This CDR3 region has 15 residues. The V gene lost 4 bases and the J gene lost 1 base, with 15 bases spanning the gap. CDR1 is SGHKS, CDR2 YYEKEE, per germline (reference sequence). The chain's CDR3 is CASSRAGSPSYEQYF. CDR3 DNA: TGTGCCAGCAGCCGCGCGGGATCCCCATCCTACGAGCAGTACTTC. Using reference TRBV5-5 and TRBJ2-7 for the parts outside the CDR3, the full variable domain is DAGVTQSPTHLIKTRGQQVTLRCSPISGHKSVSWYQQVLGQGPQFIFQYYEKEERGRGNFPDRFSARQFPNYSSELNVNALLLGDSALYLCASSRAGSPSYEQYFGPGTRLTVT.

This clonotype was seen at least ten times. The genes are TRBV7-2 and TRBJ1-6; D is ambiguous. Per the germline V gene, CDR1 is SGHTA and CDR2 is FQGNSA. CDR3 length equals 14 residues. V gave up 3 bases and J gave up 5 bases, with 8 bases separating them. CDR3 DNA sequence: TGTGCCAGCAGCTTCCAGTCTAATAATTCACCCCTCCACTTT. Amino acid sequence: CASSFQSNNSPLHF.

This clonotype was counted between two and nine times. V gene TRBV2 combines with J gene TRBJ1-6; D might be TRBD1 (5 bases). Germline CDR1 and CDR2: SNHLY and FYNNEI. This CDR3 has 14 residues. V dropped 7 bases and J dropped 6 bases, with 13 bases sitting between them. The CDR3 loop reads CASTWDSINSPLHF. The CDR3 DNA reads TGTGCCAGCACTTGGGACTCGATTAATTCACCCCTCCACTTT.

This clonotype showed up just a few times. The rearrangement links TRBV18 to TRBJ1-1; a possible D gene is TRBD1 (6 bases). This CDR3 has 13 amino acids. Germline V lookup: CDR1 KGHSH, CDR2 LQKENI. Trimming shortened V by 2 bases and J by 8 bases, and 12 bases separated the two germline ends. CDR3 amino acids: CASSPGEQGEAFF. CDR3 sequence (DNA): TGTGCCAGCTCACCAGGGGAACAGGGAGAAGCTTTCTTT.

This clonotype was seen many times. The V call is TRBV29-1, the J call TRBJ2-5; D not resolved. The V gene lost 7 bases and the J gene lost 1 base, with 7 bases spanning the gap. In germline, CDR1 is SQVTM, CDR2 ANQGSEA. CDR3 length equals 11 residues. CDR3 nucleotide sequence: TGCAGCGCTCTGATCCAAGAGACCCAGTACTTC. This gives the protein CSALIQETQYF.

This clonotype has only a few counts. This chain joins TRBV19 and TRBJ2-2, with 9 bases matching TRBD1. The CDR3 has 14 residues. CDR1 LNHDA and CDR2 SQIVND come from the germline V gene (reference sequence). J was trimmed by 7 bases and V by 10 bases; bases with no gene match: 10. As DNA, the CDR3 is TGTGCCACCAGGGGGACAGGGCGTTTCGGGGAGCTGTTTTTT. Its translation is CATRGTGRFGELFF.

The CDR3 sequence is CSVTQGRYEQYF. The CDR3 nucleotides read TGCAGTGTCACACAGGGCCGTTACGAGCAGTACTTC. The chain uses TRBV20-1 and TRBJ2-7, with TRBD1 as a possible D gene (6 bases). The V end was cut by 7 bases, the J end by 4 bases, with 14 bases between. Germline CDR1 is DFQATT and CDR2 is SNEGSKA (reference sequence). The CDR3 consists of 12 residues.

This clonotype has a count of ten or more. This sequence joins TRBV7-2 and TRBJ2-7; D not certain. The CDR3 runs to 16 residues. Germline V gene lookup returns CDR1 SGHTA and CDR2 FQGNSA. Trimming stripped 5 bases from V and 1 base from J, with 18 bases between. CDR3 nucleotides: TGTGCCAGCAGCGTCTTAGACACCAGTAATTCCTACGAGCAGTACTTC. Its translation: CASSVLDTSNSYEQYF. Filled out from reference TRBV7-2 and TRBJ2-7, the complete variable domain reads GAGVSQSPSNKVTEKGKDVELRCDPISGHTALYWYRQSLGQGLEFLIYFQGNSAPDKSGLPSDRFSAERTGGSVSTLTIQRTQQEDSAVYLCASSVLDTSNSYEQYFGPGTRLTVT.

This clonotype was detected many times. The chain has TRBV12-3 or TRBV12-4 and TRBJ2-3; 7 bases are a match to TRBD2. There are 15 residues in the CDR3. Trimming took 2 bases from V and 6 from J; bases not matched to a gene: 8. CDR3 sequence (DNA): TGTGCCAGCAGTTTATCACGCAGGCGGGGGGATACGCAGTATTTT. It yields the protein CASSLSRRRGDTQYF.

This clonotype was found many times. The DNA for the CDR3 is TGTGCCAGCAGTTATTTATCTCCACTAGCGGGAGGGCCGGGGGAGCAGTACTTC. Protein: CASSYLSPLAGGPGEQYF. This chain uses TRBV6-5 with TRBJ2-7; TRBD2 matches at 13 bases. V shed 3 bases, J shed 7 bases, and the junction held 15 bases outside the gene matches. From germline, CDR1 is MNHEY and CDR2 SVGAGI. The CDR3 is made up of 18 amino acids.

Ten or more counts support this clonotype. V is TRBV7-9 and J is TRBJ2-1; 16 nucleotides agree with TRBD2. The CDR3 covers 17 residues. CDR1 SEHNR and CDR2 FQNEAQ come from the germline V gene (reference sequence). The junction had 8 bases not matched to a gene; V was cut back by 5 bases and J by 7 bases. CDR3 loop: CASSIGTSGRAENEQFF. The CDR3 DNA reads as TGTGCCAGCAGCATCGGGACTAGCGGGAGGGCCGAAAATGAGCAGTTCTTC.

This clonotype turned up a few times. V usage is TRBV12-3 or TRBV12-4 and J usage is TRBJ1-4; unclear D gene. V was shortened by 6 bases and J by 0 bases, with 5 bases between the two germline ends. This CDR3 spans 13 amino acids. The CDR3 nucleotides are TGTGCCAGCAGGTCCCCAACTAATGAAAAACTGTTTTTT. Its protein product is CASRSPTNEKLFF.

On this clonotype itself: A read error may produce the germline difference seen at one junction end. This chain uses TRBV6-5 with TRBJ2-4; possibly TRBD2 for D (6 bases). This CDR3 region has 14 residues. From germline, CDR1 is MNHEY and CDR2 SVGAGI. The CDR3 DNA reads as TGTGCCAGCAGGGAGCCGGGAGCCAAAAACATTAAGTACTTC. This codes for CASREPGAKNIKYF.

This clonotype was detected many times. The genes are TRBV7-2 and TRBJ1-1; D uncertain. Germline values: CDR1 SGHTA, CDR2 FQGNSA. V was pared by 4 bases and J by 0 bases, with 6 bases between. This CDR3 has 13 amino acids. The CDR3 coding sequence is TGTGCCAGCAGCTACAGAATGAACACTGAAGCTTTCTTT. Encoded protein: CASSYRMNTEAFF.

The gene calls are TRBV3-1 and TRBJ2-7, with D perhaps assigned TRBD1 or TRBD2 (5 bases each). The CDR3 is made up of 14 amino acids. Germline V CDR1 and CDR2: LGHDT, YNNKEL (reference sequence). V was shortened by 4 bases and J by 5 bases, with 15 bases between the two germline ends. The CDR3 bases are TGTGCCAGCAGCCGACTCTCCGGGGCCCACGAGCAGTACTTC. This encodes CASSRLSGAHEQYF.

This clonotype came up many times. V is TRBV2 and J is TRBJ2-1; 7 bases line up with TRBD2. Trimming cost V 0 bases and J 8 bases; bases outside gene matches: 4. CDR1 and CDR2 (germline): SNHLY, FYNNEI. The CDR3 sequence is 14 residues long. In DNA, the CDR3 is TGTGCCAGCAGTGAAGCAGCGGGGATCGATGAGCAGTTCTTC. Its translation is CASSEAAGIDEQFF.